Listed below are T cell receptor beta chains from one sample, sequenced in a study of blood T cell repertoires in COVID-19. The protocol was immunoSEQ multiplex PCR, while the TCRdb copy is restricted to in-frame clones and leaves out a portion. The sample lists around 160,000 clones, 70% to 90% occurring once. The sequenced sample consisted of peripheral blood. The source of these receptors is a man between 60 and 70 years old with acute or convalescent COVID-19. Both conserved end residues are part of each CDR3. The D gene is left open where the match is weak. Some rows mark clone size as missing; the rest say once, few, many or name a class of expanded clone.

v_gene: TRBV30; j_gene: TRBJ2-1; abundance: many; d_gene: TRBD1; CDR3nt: TGTGCCTGGACCCAGGGGGTCGGGCAGTTCTTC; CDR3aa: CAWTQGVGQFF
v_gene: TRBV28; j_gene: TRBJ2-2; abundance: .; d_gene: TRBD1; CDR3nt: TGTGCCAGCAGTTTTCTGGGACAGGGTCCCACCGGGGAGCTGTTTTTT; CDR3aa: CASSFLGQGPTGELFF
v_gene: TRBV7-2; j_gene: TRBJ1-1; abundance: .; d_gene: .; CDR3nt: TGTGCCAGCAGCTTGGCCGAGGGTACTGAAGCTTTCTTT; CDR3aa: CASSLAEGTEAFF
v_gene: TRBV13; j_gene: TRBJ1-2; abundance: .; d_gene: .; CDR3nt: TGTGCCAGCAGCAGGGGCGGTCGCTATGGCTACACCTTC; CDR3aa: CASSRGGRYGYTF
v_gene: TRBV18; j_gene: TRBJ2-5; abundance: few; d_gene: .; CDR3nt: TGTGCCAGCTCACGGACACATCAAGAGACCCAGTACTTC; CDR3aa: CASSRTHQETQYF
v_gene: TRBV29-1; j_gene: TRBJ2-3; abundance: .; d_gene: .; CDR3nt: TGCAGCGTGGGCCGGGACATAGGCACAGATACGCAGTATTTT; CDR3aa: CSVGRDIGTDTQYF
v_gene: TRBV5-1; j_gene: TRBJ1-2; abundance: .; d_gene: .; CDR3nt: TGCGCCAGCAGCTTGGTTCCAGGGAATAACTATGGCTACACCTTC; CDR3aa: CASSLVPGNNYGYTF
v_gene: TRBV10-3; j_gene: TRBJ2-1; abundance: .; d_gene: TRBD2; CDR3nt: TGTGCCATCAGTGACACTAGCTTAGCGGGAGGGCTTAATGAGCAGTTCTTC; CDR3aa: CAISDTSLAGGLNEQFF
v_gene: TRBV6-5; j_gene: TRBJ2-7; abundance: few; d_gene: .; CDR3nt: TGTGCCAGCAGTCTCTCCATCAGCGAGCAGTACTTC; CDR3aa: CASSLSISEQYF
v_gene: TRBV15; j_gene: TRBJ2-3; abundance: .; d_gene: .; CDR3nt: TGTGCCACCAGAGTCCTTGGGGGCAGCACAGATACGCAGTATTTT; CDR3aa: CATRVLGGSTDTQYF
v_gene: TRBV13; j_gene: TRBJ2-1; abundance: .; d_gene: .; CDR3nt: TGTGCCAGCAGCTTAGTAGGAGGAAATGAGCAGTTCTTC; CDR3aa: CASSLVGGNEQFF
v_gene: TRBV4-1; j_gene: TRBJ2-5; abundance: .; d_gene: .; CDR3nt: TGCGCCAGCAGCCAAGATCCGGTGACAGCATACCAAGAGACCCAGTACTTC; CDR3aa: CASSQDPVTAYQETQYF
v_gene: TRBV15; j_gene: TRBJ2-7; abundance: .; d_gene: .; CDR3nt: TGTGCCACCAGCAGGGAAGATCAGGGTGGTGGGGAGCAGTACTTC; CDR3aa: CATSREDQGGGEQYF
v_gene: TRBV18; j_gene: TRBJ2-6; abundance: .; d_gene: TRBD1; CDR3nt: TGTGCCAGCTCGGAGGGACAGGGGAGCTCTGGGGCCAACGTCCTGACTTTC; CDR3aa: CASSEGQGSSGANVLTF
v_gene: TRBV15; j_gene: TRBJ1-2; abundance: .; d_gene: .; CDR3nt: TGTGCCACCAGCTCCCGACAGGACTATGGCTACACCTTC; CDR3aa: CATSSRQDYGYTF
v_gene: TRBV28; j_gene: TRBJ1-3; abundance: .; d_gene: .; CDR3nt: TGTGCCAGCAGTTTATCAGGTGGAAACACCATATATTTT; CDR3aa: CASSLSGGNTIYF
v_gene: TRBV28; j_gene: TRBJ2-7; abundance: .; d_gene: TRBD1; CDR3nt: TGTGCCAGCAGTTTACCGGCAGGGGGCTCCTACGAGCAGTACTTC; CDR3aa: CASSLPAGGSYEQYF
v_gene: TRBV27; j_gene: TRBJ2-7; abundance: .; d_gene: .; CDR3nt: TGTGCCAGCAGTTTATCATGGGGGCCGGGCGAGCAGTACTTC; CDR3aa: CASSLSWGPGEQYF
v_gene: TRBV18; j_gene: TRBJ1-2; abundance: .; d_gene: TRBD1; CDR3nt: TGTGCCAGCTCACCGGGGACAGGGAAGGTACATGGCTACACCTTC; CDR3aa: CASSPGTGKVHGYTF
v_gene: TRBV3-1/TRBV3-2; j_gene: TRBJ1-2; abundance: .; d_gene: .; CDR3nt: TGTGCCAGCAGCCAATCCGGGGGAAACGGCTACACCTTC; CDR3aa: CASSQSGGNGYTF
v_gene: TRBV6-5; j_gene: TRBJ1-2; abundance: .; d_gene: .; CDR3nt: TGTGCCAGCAGTTACTCGCCAGACAGTACCTATGGCTACACCTTC; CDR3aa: CASSYSPDSTYGYTF
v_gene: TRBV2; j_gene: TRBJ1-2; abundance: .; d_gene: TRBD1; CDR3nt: TGTGCCAGCAGCCGACAGGGGTTCTATGGCTACACCTTC; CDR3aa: CASSRQGFYGYTF
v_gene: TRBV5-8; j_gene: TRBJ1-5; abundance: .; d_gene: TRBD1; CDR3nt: TGTGCCAGCAGCGCGACAGGGGTGAATCAGCCCCAGCATTTT; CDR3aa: CASSATGVNQPQHF
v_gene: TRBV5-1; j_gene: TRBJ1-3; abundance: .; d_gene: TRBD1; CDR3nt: TGCGCCAGCAGCTTGCCCACAGGGGGCTCATCTGGAAACACCATATATTTT; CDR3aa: CASSLPTGGSSGNTIYF
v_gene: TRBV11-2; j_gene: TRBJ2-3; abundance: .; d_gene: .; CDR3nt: TGTGCCAGCAGCTACGGGATGCGGCAGTTCACAGATACGCAGTATTTT; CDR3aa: CASSYGMRQFTDTQYF
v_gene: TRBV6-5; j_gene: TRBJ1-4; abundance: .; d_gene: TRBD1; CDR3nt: TGTGCCAGCAGGAACAGGGGAGGTGAAAAACTGTTTTTT; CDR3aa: CASRNRGGEKLFF
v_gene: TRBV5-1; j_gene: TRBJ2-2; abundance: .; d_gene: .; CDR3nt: TGCGCCAGCAGCTGGCGGGCAGGGAACACCGGGGAGCTGTTTTTT; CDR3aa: CASSWRAGNTGELFF
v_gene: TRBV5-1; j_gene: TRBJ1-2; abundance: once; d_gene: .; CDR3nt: TGCGCCAGCAGCTTGGCCCAGTCAAACTATGGCTACACCTTC; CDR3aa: CASSLAQSNYGYTF
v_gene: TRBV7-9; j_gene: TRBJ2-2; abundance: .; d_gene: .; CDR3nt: TGTGCCAGCAGCCCCCAGTGGGGCAGTCCGAACACCGGGGAGCTGTTTTTT; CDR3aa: CASSPQWGSPNTGELFF
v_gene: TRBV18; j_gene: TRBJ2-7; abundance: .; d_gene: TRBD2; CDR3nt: TGTGCCAGCTCACTGGGCCCGGGACTAGCGATGGACGAGCAGTACTTC; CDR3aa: CASSLGPGLAMDEQYF
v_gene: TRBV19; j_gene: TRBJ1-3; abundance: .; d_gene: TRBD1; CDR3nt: TGTGCCAGTAGTATTGCAACCGGGACAGCTGGAAACACCATATATTTT; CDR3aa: CASSIATGTAGNTIYF
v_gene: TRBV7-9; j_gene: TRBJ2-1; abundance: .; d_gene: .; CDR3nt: TGTGCCAGCAGCTTATTAGGACAAGCCAGCTCCTACAATGAGCAGTTCTTC; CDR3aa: CASSLLGQASSYNEQFF
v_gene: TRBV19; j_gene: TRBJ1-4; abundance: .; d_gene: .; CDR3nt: TGTGCCAGTAGTACGGGGACTTCGAGGAGTGAAAAACTGTTTTTT; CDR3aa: CASSTGTSRSEKLFF
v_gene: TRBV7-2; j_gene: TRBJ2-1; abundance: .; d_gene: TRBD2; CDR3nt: TGTGCCAGCAGCTTAGCCGGGACTAGCGGATACAATGAGCAGTTCTTC; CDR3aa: CASSLAGTSGYNEQFF
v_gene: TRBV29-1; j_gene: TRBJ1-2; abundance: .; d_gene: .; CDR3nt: TGCAGCGTTGAACCTGTGCGGGGCAGGGCTACCTATGGCTACACCTTC; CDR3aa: CSVEPVRGRATYGYTF
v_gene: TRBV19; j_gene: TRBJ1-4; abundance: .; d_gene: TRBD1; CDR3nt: TGTGCCAGTAGTATAATAAGGGGGCCGAATGAAAAACTGTTTTTT; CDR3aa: CASSIIRGPNEKLFF
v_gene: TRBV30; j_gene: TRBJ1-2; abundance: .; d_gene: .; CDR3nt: TGTGCCTGGAACCACAGGGTTCTTAACTATGGCTACACCTTC; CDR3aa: CAWNHRVLNYGYTF
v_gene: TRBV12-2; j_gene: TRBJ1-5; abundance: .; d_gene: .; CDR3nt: TGTGCAAGTCGCTTAGCCCCCGATCAGCCCCAGCATTTT; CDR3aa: CASRLAPDQPQHF
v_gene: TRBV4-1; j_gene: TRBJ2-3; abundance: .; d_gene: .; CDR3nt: TGCGCCAGCAGCCAACTTGGGGAGCCTCAAGATACGCAGTATTTT; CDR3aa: CASSQLGEPQDTQYF
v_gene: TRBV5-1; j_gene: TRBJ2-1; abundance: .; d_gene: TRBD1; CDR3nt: TGCGCCAGCAGCTCTGGGGACAGGGTAGTCAATGAGCAGTTCTTC; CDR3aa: CASSSGDRVVNEQFF
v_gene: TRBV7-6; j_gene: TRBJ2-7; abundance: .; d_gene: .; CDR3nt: TGTGCCAGCAGCTTAGGAGGACAGAGAGGAGGCGAGCAGTACTTC; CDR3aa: CASSLGGQRGGEQYF
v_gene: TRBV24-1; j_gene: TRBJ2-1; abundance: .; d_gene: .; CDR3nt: TGTGCCACCAGTGATTTAGCGGCAAATAACTACAATGAGCAGTTCTTC; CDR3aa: CATSDLAANNYNEQFF
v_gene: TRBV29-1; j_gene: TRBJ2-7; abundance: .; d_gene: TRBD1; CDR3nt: TGCAGCGCCTCCCGGGACAGTGCCTCCTACGAGCAGTACTTC; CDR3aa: CSASRDSASYEQYF
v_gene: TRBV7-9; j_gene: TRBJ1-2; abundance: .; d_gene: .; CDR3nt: TGTGCCAGCAGCTTAGAACAGGGCTCTGGCTACACCTTC; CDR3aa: CASSLEQGSGYTF
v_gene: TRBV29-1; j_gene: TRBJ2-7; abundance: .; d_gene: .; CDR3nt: TGCAGCGTTGTAGGACTGAACTACGAGCAGTACTTC; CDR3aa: CSVVGLNYEQYF
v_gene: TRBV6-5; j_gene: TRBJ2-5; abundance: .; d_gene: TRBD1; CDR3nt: TGTGCCAGCAGCCACGGGACAGGGGTAATCGAGACCCAGTACTTC; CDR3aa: CASSHGTGVIETQYF
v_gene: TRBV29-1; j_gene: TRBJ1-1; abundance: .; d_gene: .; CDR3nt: TGCAGCGTTGATAGGGGGAAGGGGGTCGAAGCTTTCTTT; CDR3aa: CSVDRGKGVEAFF
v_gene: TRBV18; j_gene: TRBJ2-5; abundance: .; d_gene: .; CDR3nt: TGTGCCAGCTCACCAGAGGGAGGTGAGACCCAGTACTTC; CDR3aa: CASSPEGGETQYF
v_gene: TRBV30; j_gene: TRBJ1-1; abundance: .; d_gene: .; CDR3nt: TGTGCCTGGAAGGACAGCATAAACACTGAAGCTTTCTTT; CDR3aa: CAWKDSINTEAFF
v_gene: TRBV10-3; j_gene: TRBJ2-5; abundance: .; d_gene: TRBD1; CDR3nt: TGTGCCATCAGTGAACAGGGGGCAGGGGAGACCCAGTACTTC; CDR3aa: CAISEQGAGETQYF
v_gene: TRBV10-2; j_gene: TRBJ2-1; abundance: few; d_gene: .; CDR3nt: TGCGCCAGCAGTGAATCGGGGTATGAGCAGTTCTTC; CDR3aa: CASSESGYEQFF
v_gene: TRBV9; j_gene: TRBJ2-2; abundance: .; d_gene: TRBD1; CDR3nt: TGTGCCAGCAGTGACAGGGGGCACACCGGGGAGCTGTTTTTT; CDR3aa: CASSDRGHTGELFF
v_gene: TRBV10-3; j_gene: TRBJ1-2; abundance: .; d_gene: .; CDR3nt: TGTGCCATCAGCAGACAGGAGTATGGCTACACCTTC; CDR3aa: CAISRQEYGYTF
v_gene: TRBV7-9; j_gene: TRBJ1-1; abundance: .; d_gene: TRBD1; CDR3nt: TGTGCCAGCAGACCACCTCTCAGGGGGTCGGGCACTGAAGCTTTCTTT; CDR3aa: CASRPPLRGSGTEAFF
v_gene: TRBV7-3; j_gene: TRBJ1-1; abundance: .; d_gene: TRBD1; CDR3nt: TGTGCCAGCAGCCTCTTAGCAGGGGGCACTGAAGCTTTCTTT; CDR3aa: CASSLLAGGTEAFF
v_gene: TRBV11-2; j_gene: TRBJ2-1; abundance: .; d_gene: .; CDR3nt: TGTGCCAGCAGCTTAGGTCGGGATGAGCAGTTCTTC; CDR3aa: CASSLGRDEQFF
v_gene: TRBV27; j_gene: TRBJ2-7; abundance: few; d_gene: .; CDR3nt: TGTGCCAGCAGTTTCGTCGCGACAAACTACGAGCAGTACTTC; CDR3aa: CASSFVATNYEQYF
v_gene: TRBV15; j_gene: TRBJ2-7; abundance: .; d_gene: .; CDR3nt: TGTGCCACCAGCAGAGGATCGAGTGAGGAGCAGTACTTC; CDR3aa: CATSRGSSEEQYF
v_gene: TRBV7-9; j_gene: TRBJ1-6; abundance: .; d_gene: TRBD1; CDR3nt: TGTGCCAGCAGCCCCGGGACAGGAGATTATTCACCCCTCCACTTT; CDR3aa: CASSPGTGDYSPLHF